A single sample gave rise to the 21 T cell receptor beta chains below, sequenced in a study of T cell clonality in common variable immunodeficiency. Overall study results and limits: Reportedly, TCR beta sequences from common variable immunodeficiency showed fewer deletions and N-nucleotide insertions.

Produced via immunoSEQ multiplex PCR; TCRdb's table is partial and in-frame only. Captured here are just over 25,000 clones, none seen once; the top ten comprise 24%. No antigen has been identified for these receptors. The sample taken for sequencing was peripheral blood mononuclear cells. The source of these receptors is a human donor with common variable immunodeficiency.

In its sample, this clone was seen many times. The read stops 3 residues short of the end of the CDR3; the missing end is completed from the germline J gene. The chain has TRBV5-6 and TRBJ1-2; tentatively, D is TRBD1 (6 bases). The length of the CDR3 is 14 residues. The V gene's germline CDR1 is SGHDT and CDR2 YYEEEE. The DNA read from the CDR3 is TGTGCCAGCAGCGACCCCCAGGGGCATTCCTCC. Its translation: CASSDPQGHSS. The whole CDR3 sequence is CASSDPQGHSSYTF.

Ten or more counts support this clone. The read ends 3 residues shy of where the CDR3 ends; the end is completed using the germline J gene. The rearrangement uses TRBV29-1 and TRBJ2-3; D is uncertain. The CDR3 runs to 15 residues. Deletions cut 4 bases from V and 1 base from J, with 15 bases between. Germline V CDR1 and CDR2: SQVTM, ANQGSEA. The part of the CDR3 DNA that was read is TGCAGCGTTGGAAATTCCCCGTCGGGCACAGATACG. It translates to CSVGNSPSGTDT. The full CDR3 protein reads CSVGNSPSGTDTQYF.

In this sample, this clone turned up many times. CDR3 amino acids: CSVVGGTTNEKLFF. Incomplete CDR3 DNA: TGCAGCGTTGTTGGGGGGACAACTAATGAAAAA. The chain combines TRBV29-1 with TRBJ1-4; D perhaps matches TRBD1 (5 bases). The read comes to an end 3 residues before the CDR3 does, leaving the germline J gene to fill in the end. Germline-derived CDR1 and CDR2 are SQVTM and ANQGSEA. The germline V and J ends were trimmed by 4 bases and 0 bases, with 9 bases remaining between them. The CDR3 length is 14 residues.

This clone showed up many times. Read coverage stops 3 residues before the CDR3 terminus; the germline J gene supplies the remainder. The chain recombines TRBV20-1 with TRBJ1-6; D might be TRBD1 (6 bases). The CDR3 totals 15 residues. Looked up from germline, CDR1 is DFQATT and CDR2 is SNEGSKA (reference sequence). V lost 0 bases and J 9 bases, leaving 15 bases between the germline ends. The sequenced part of the CDR3 DNA is TGCAGTGCTAGAGATCAGCCAGGGGTAATTTCACCC. Its protein product is CSARDQPGVISP. The entire CDR3 reads CSARDQPGVISPLHF.

On this clone: The read stops 3 residues short of the end of the CDR3; the missing end is completed from the germline J gene. The chain links TRBV18 to TRBJ1-6; the D gene is possibly TRBD1 (5 bases). Germline CDR1 and CDR2: KGHSH and LQKENI. Deletions cut 8 bases from V and 0 bases from J, with 23 bases between. There are 19 residues in the CDR3. The chain's CDR3 is CASGDRRGGVSSYNSPLHF. The sequenced CDR3 bases are TGTGCCAGCGGCGACCGTCGGGGGGGGGTGAGCTCCTATAATTCACCC.

This clone was seen repeatedly, ten times or more. The CDR3 extends 3 residues past the end of the read, so its final part is completed from the germline J gene. The V gene is TRBV19, the J gene TRBJ2-7, with D perhaps TRBD1 (6 bases). The CDR3 sequence is 14 residues long. V was shortened by 9 bases and J by 4 bases, with 19 bases between the two germline ends. Germline-derived CDR1 and CDR2 are LNHDA and SQIVND (reference sequence). CDR3 bases read: TGTGCCAGAATTTATCAGGGGCGAAAGTACGAG. This codes for CARIYQGRKYE. The CDR3 in its entirety is CARIYQGRKYEQYF.

Points on this clone: The read ends 3 residues early relative to the CDR3; the germline J gene fills the gap. The rearrangement joins TRBV19 to TRBJ2-7; TRBD1 aligns across 7 bases. The length of the CDR3 is 12 residues. Looked up from germline, CDR1 is LNHDA and CDR2 is SQIVND (reference sequence). V gave up 10 bases and J gave up 3 bases; unmatched junction bases: 6. The sequenced CDR3 bases are TGTGCCACGGGACAGTCACGCTACGAG. This encodes CATGQSRYE. The entire CDR3 protein reads CATGQSRYEQYF.

This clone was recorded at least ten times. Read sequence stops 3 residues before the CDR3 end, and the germline J gene provides the missing end. This chain uses TRBV19 with TRBJ2-4; 8 positions match TRBD1. J was trimmed by 7 bases and V by 4 bases; bases with no gene match: 3. The CDR3 is made up of 13 amino acids. Germline loops: CDR1 LNHDA, CDR2 SQIVND (reference sequence). The CDR3 is CASSKDRANIQYF. The part of the CDR3 DNA that was read is TGTGCCAGTAGTAAGGACAGGGCTAACATT.

Many counts were recorded for this clone. The read gets to within 3 residues of the CDR3 end, and the germline J gene fills in the rest. The rearrangement links TRBV5-4 to TRBJ2-3, with TRBD2 as a possible D gene (6 bases). CDR1 and CDR2 (germline): SGHNT, YYREEE (reference sequence). The CDR3 extends over 16 amino acids. V was cut by 9 bases and J by 6 bases, with 26 bases left in between. The CDR3: CATSVPKPHGGDTQYF. CDR3 bases read: TGTGCCACCAGTGTTCCAAAGCCGCATGGGGGGGATACG.

This clone was observed many times. The read comes to an end 3 residues before the CDR3 does, leaving the germline J gene to fill in the end. The chain recombines TRBV20-1 with TRBJ2-5, with 11 nucleotides matching TRBD2. The ends lost 5 bases at V and 2 bases at J; junction bases unmatched: 10. The germline CDR1 and CDR2 sequences are DFQATT and SNEGSKA (reference sequence). The CDR3 spans 16 residues. CDR3 DNA (partial): TGCAGTGCTGCGATGGGGCTAGCGGGAGGTCAAGAGACC. This sequence encodes CSAAMGLAGGQET. In full, the CDR3 reads CSAAMGLAGGQETQYF.

This clone was detected only a few times. From the germline J gene comes the end of the CDR3, since the read stops 3 residues before it. V and J are TRBV18 and TRBJ1-3; 8 positions agree with TRBD1. V lost 6 bases, J lost 3 bases, and 10 bases stayed unmatched. The germline CDR1 and CDR2 sequences are KGHSH and LQKENI. The CDR3 consists of 16 residues. The DNA read from the CDR3 is TGTGCCAGCTCCCCTGTAGCGGACAGGGTTGGAAACACC. Residues: CASSPVADRVGNT. The whole CDR3 is CASSPVADRVGNTIYF.

Notes on this clone: The read finishes 3 residues shy of the CDR3 end, and the germline J gene is used to complete it. The chain couples TRBV7-2 to TRBJ2-3, with TRBD2 as a possible D gene (5 bases). Per the germline V gene, CDR1 is SGHTA and CDR2 is FQGNSA. There are 14 residues in the CDR3. The ends were cut back, 4 bases at V and 0 bases at J, with 8 bases in the middle. The CDR3 is CASSSQRSTDTQYF. CDR3 DNA (partial): TGTGCCAGCAGCTCTCAGCGGAGCACAGATACG.

A note on this clone: One junction end does not reproduce the germline sequence, and a read error may be involved. The DNA ends 3 residues before the CDR3 does, and the rest of the CDR3 is filled in from the germline J gene. V usage is TRBV18 and J usage is TRBJ1-6, with TRBD1 as a possible D gene (5 bases). CDR1 KGHSH and CDR2 LQKENI come from the germline V gene. The CDR3 consists of 15 residues. The chain's CDR3 is CANSPVGGVDSPLHF. The sequenced part of the CDR3 DNA is TGTGCCAACTCACCCGTGGGGGGGGTGGATTCACCC.

This clone showed up just a few times. From the germline J gene comes the end of the CDR3, since the read stops 3 residues before it. The chain couples TRBV11-2 to TRBJ1-6; D might be TRBD1 (5 bases). The V gene's germline CDR1 is SGHAT and CDR2 FQNNGV. CDR3 size: 13 residues. The V end lost 2 bases, the J end lost 10 bases, and 9 bases lay between the germline ends. The chain's CDR3 is CASSLRGFSPLHF. The covered CDR3 bases are TGTGCCAGCAGCTTAAGGGGTTTCTCACCC.

This clone was observed many times. Coverage ceases 3 residues before the CDR3 finishes, and the germline J gene fills in the end. The chain carries TRBV5-1 and TRBJ2-1; no clear D. V dropped 6 bases and J dropped 4 bases, with 20 bases sitting between them. The CDR3 length is 16 residues. The germline gives CDR1 SGHRS, CDR2 YFSETQ. The covered CDR3 bases are TGCGCCAGCAAGGCCGAGGCCTGGGTAGGGTACAATGAG. It codes for CASKAEAWVGYNE. The CDR3 in full is CASKAEAWVGYNEQFF.

This clone appeared many times. Coverage ceases 3 residues before the CDR3 finishes, and the germline J gene fills in the end. The chain employs TRBV6-2 or TRBV6-3 and TRBJ2-7, with 9 nucleotides matching TRBD2. The CDR3 is 15 residues long. Unmatched junction bases numbered 9, after V lost 6 bases and J lost 3 bases. In germline, CDR1 is MNHEY, CDR2 SVGEGT. The sequenced CDR3 bases are TGTGCCAGCAGACAACGAAGACTAGCGGACTACGAG. It encodes CASRQRRLADYE. The whole CDR3 is CASRQRRLADYEQYF.

This clone was seen a handful of times. The read ends 3 residues shy of where the CDR3 ends; the end is completed using the germline J gene. This CDR3 is also generated by other DNA sequences in the sample. The chain employs TRBV18 and TRBJ2-7; D possibly corresponds to TRBD2 (6 bases). CDR1 and CDR2 from the germline V gene are KGHSH and LQKENI. The V gene lost 3 bases and the J gene lost 6 bases, with 27 bases spanning the gap. This CDR3 region has 18 residues. CDR3 in amino acids: CASSPSDSARLVGSEQYF. The sequenced CDR3 bases are TGTGCCAGCTCACCCTCGGATTCAGCTCGACTAGTGGGGTCCGAG.

This clone was detected ten times or more. This CDR3 is CASSTRDSLEAFF. The sequenced CDR3 bases are TGCGCCAGCAGCACCCGGGACAGCCTTGAG. The rearrangement joins TRBV5-1 to TRBJ1-1, with TRBD1 identical over 7 bases. The read terminates 3 residues ahead of where the CDR3 ends, so the germline J gene completes it. Germline-derived CDR1 and CDR2 are SGHRS and YFSETQ. The CDR3 has 13 residues.

As to this clone: The missing CDR3 end, 3 residues past where the read stops, is filled in from the germline J gene. The V call is TRBV20-1, the J call TRBJ2-1, with 11 positions matching TRBD2. Germline V CDR1 and CDR2: DFQATT, SNEGSKA (reference sequence). Unmatched junction bases numbered 1, after V lost 3 bases and J lost 3 bases. There are 14 residues in the CDR3. The CDR3 loop reads CSARTSGNYNEQFF. The part of the CDR3 DNA that was read is TGCAGTGCTAGGACTAGCGGGAACTACAATGAG.

As for this clone: The sequence runs out 3 residues before the end of the CDR3; the remainder is reconstructed from the germline J gene. This rearrangement joins TRBV30 to TRBJ1-6; 8 nucleotides match TRBD1. There are 16 residues in the CDR3. The germline CDR1 and CDR2 sequences are GTSNPN and SVGIG (reference sequence). Trimming cost V 3 bases and J 10 bases; bases outside gene matches: 14. CDR3 bases read: TGTGCCTGGAGCAGGGGGTTCGGACAGGGAGAATCACCC. This translates into CAWSRGFGQGESP. The whole CDR3 sequence is CAWSRGFGQGESPLHF.

Only a few counts were recorded for this clone. The read ends 3 residues before the CDR3 terminus; that terminus is restored from the germline J gene. V gene TRBV5-1 combines with J gene TRBJ2-1, with 7 bases aligning to TRBD2. The germline V gene encodes CDR1 SGHRS and CDR2 YFSETQ. Losses at the gene ends were 1 base for V and 0 bases for J; bases not matched to a gene: 4. The CDR3 consists of 16 residues. Here the CDR3 reads CASSLLADYSYNEQFF. The CDR3 DNA, read in part, is TGCGCCAGCAGCTTGCTAGCGGATTACTCCTACAATGAG.